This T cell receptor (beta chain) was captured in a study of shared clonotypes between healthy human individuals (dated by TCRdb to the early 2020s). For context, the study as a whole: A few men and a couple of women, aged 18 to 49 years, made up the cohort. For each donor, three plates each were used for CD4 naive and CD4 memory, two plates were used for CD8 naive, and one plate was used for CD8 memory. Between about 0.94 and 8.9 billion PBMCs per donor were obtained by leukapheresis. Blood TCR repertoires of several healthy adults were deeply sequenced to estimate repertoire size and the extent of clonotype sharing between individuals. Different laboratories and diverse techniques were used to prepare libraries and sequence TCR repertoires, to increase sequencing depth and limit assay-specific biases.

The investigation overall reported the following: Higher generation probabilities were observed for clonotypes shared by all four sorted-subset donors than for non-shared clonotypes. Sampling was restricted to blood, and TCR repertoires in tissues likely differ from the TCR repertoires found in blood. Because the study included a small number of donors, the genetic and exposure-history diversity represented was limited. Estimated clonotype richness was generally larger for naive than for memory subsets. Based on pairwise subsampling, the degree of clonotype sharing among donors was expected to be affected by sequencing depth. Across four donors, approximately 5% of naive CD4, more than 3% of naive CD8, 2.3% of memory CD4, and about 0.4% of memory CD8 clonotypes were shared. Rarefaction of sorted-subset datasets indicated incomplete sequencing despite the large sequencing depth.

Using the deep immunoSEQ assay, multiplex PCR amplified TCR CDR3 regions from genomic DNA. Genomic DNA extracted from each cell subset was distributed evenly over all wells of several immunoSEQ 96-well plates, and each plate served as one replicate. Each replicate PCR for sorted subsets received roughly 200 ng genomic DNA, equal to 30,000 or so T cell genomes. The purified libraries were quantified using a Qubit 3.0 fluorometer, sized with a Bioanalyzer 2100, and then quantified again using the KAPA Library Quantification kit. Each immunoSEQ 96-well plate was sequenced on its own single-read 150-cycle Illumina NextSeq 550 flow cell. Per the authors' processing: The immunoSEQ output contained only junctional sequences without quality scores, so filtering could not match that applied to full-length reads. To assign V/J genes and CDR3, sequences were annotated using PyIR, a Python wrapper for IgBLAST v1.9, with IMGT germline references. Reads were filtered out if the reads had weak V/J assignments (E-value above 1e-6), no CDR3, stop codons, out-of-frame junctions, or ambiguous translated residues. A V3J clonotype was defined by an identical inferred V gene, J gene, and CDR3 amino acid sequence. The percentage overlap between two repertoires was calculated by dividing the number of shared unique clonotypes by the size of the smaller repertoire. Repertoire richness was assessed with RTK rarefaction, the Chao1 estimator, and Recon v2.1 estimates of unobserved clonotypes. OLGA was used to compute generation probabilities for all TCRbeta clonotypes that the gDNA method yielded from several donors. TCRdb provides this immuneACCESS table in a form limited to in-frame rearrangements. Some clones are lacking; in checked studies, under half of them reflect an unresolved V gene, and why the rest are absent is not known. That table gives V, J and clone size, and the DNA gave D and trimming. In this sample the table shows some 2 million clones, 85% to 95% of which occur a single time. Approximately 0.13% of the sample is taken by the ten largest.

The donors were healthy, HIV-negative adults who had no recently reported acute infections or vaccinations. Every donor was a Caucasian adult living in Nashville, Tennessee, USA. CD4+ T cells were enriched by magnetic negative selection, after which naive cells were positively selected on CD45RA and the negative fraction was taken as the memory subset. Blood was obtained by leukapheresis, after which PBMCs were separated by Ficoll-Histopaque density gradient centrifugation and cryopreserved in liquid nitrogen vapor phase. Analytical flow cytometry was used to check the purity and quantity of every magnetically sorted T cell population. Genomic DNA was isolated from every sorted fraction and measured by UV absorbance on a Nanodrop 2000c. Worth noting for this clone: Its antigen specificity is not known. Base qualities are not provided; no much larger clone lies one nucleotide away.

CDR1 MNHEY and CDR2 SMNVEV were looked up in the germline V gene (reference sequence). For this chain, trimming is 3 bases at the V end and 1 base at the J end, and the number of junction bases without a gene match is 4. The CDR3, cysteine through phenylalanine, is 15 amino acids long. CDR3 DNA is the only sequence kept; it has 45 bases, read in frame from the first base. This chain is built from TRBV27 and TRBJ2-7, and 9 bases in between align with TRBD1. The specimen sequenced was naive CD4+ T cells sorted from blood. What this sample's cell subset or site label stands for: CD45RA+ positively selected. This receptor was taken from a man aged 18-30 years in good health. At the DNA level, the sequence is TGTGCCAGCAGTTTCGCACAGGGGGCGTCCTACGAGCAGTACTTC. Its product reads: CASSFAQGASYEQYF.